This TCR beta chain was identified in a study of T cell repertoires in aging, cancer and after chemotherapy. This clonotype is labeled as medium-sized. Rearranged V-D-J TRB sequences were amplified with a mixed TRB-A/B primer pool. TCRdb passed the multiplex PCR reads through MiXCR, listing each CDR3 protein once. Of about 10,000 distinct CDR3 sequences in the sample, about 22% were seen once. Trimming removed 2 bases from V and 7 bases from J, with 14 bases in between. This CDR3 has 13 residues. Germline CDR1 is GTSNPN and CDR2 is SVGIG (reference sequence). TCR beta rearrangements were amplified from peripheral blood genomic DNA.

The chain uses TRBV30 and TRBJ2-5, with D unclear. Input material: blood. This receptor was identified in a human donor with a blood cancer. The donor label of this sample is uncertain. In DNA, the CDR3 is TGTGCCTGGAGTACCCCCCCCAGTGGGACCCAGTACTTC. Translated, it gives CAWSTPPSGTQYF.